This T cell receptor (beta chain) was found in a study of tumor-infiltrating lymphocytes in primary liver carcinoma (dated 2017 in TCRdb). With regard to the full study: Between late 2015 and early 2016, about 5 patients in China with histopathologically diagnosed primary liver carcinoma had their tumors surgically resected. The five patients, three men and two women aged 30 to 69 years, had hepatocellular carcinoma (four) or combined HCC and intrahepatic cholangiocarcinoma (one). The five patients had tumors of stage T1-T3 N0M0, with maximum diameters ranging from about 4 to 11 cm. Each sample produced about 3.65 to 7.13 million productive TCRbeta reads, and read depth showed no significant difference between tissue types. Across five regions of each liver tumor, along with adjacent normal tissue and blood, the study brought together TCRbeta repertoire sequencing, expression microarrays and whole-exome sequencing. A total of 35 specimens from 5 patients, comprising some 25 tumor regions, 5 adjacent noncancerous liver tissues and 5 peripheral blood samples, were covered by TCRbeta repertoire sequencing. Reproducibility between technical replicate repertoires was high, with correlation coefficients above 0.95 and mean shared-clone rates around 0.88.

What the authors observed across the whole study: Since the samples were bulk and unsorted, there was no way to compare CD4+ and CD8+ T cell repertoires. Only a few patients were included in the study, and the authors note that the findings should be validated in a larger study. The top 250 clones accounted for a significantly greater share of the repertoire in tumors than in blood (p = 0.039). Repertoire overlap was higher between tumor regions (mean around 35%) than tumor-adjacent (approximately 17%) or tumor-blood (approximately 14%) pairs, consistent with antigen-driven expansion. Only the TCR beta chain was sequenced, so true repertoire diversity is likely underestimated because unpaired alpha chains were not captured.

CDR1 is given as ENHRY and CDR2 as SYGVKD, both from the germline V gene. Including cysteine and phenylalanine, the CDR3 has 13 amino acids. Left in the record is the CDR3 DNA by itself, 39 bases read in frame from the first base. This clonotype showed up just once. Its recognized antigen is unknown. At one end the junction does not follow the germline gene, possibly because of a read error. TCRbeta-specific cDNA was reverse-transcribed from approximately 500 ng total RNA using a constant-region primer and ProtoScript II reverse transcriptase. The TCRbeta libraries were prepared through three rounds of nested multiplex PCR following a slightly modified ARM-PCR procedure. Each of the first two PCR rounds ran for 10 cycles and used multiplex TRBV1-TRBV30 forward primers together with a Cbeta reverse primer. Sample barcodes and Illumina adapters were added in a final 25-cycle PCR with Deep VentR polymerase. Amplicons of 200-500 bp were gel-purified with a QIAquick gel extraction kit before sequencing. An Illumina HiSeq 2500 was used to sequence the TCRbeta amplicons with 250-bp paired-end reads. The authors processed their data as follows. Quality trimming of reads was performed with Trimmomatic v0.33, and paired reads were merged with FLASH v1.2.11 so that full CDR3 sequences could be recovered. MiGEC v1.2.1b assigned V, D and J germline segments to the rearranged TCRbeta sequences. Clonotype statistics and Shannon-Wiener diversity indices were computed with VDJtools v1.0.0. To reduce sampling bias, subsequent analyses other than the diversity analysis used only the 250 most abundant clonotypes in each sample. Using fastp trimming at Q25 and MiXCR clonotype assembly, TCRdb reanalyzed the public sequencing data and kept in-frame beta chains. Every CDR3 protein is listed once, alongside the most common genes and DNA of its rows. For this entry, the V and J calls and clone size follow TCRdb and not the study's own pipeline. The table for this sample lists some 180,000 distinct CDR3 sequences; 50% to 75% of them were counted only once. The ten largest clones capture approximately 67% of the sample.

TRIzol reagent was used to extract blood RNA from unsorted whole blood, while the DNeasy Blood & Tissue kit provided the germline DNA. Chronic HBV infection was present in the patients, and the patients were treatment-naive at sampling. Before surgery, about 4 milliliters of peripheral blood were collected into K2EDTA tubes. This TCR was sampled from a man between 40 and 49 years old with primary liver carcinoma and hepatitis B virus infection. Sequencing was performed on peripheral blood. The chain links TRBV10-3 with TRBJ1-5; possibly the D gene is TRBD1, per 6 matching bases. The DNA sequence is given as TGTGCCACCCACAGGGAAGGCAATCAGTCCCATCATTTT. Protein translation: CATHREGNQSHHF.